Below, 17 T cell receptor beta chains from the same sample are listed, as sequenced in a study of CD8+ T cells in alopecia areata. Investigators isolated RNA and reverse transcribed it into cDNA to act as the sequencing template. The assay was immunoSEQ multiplex PCR, and TCRdb's table has in-frame clones only and misses some. The sample has 95,000 to 120,000 clones; roughly 60% are singletons. The sample consisted of CD8+ T cells sorted from blood. The receptors were gathered from a human donor in good health.

V is TRBV5-6 and J is TRBJ2-5; D gene unclear. The CDR3 length is 11 residues. The germline V and J ends were trimmed by 4 bases and 2 bases, with 3 bases remaining between them. CDR1 and CDR2 (germline): SGHDT, YYEEEE. CDR3 DNA: TGTGCCAGCAGCATACAAGAGACCCAGTACTTC. It specifies CASSIQETQYF.

This rearrangement joins TRBV5-6 to TRBJ2-1, with 9 nucleotides matching TRBD1. Germline CDR1 and CDR2: SGHDT and YYEEEE. V shed 7 bases, J shed 5 bases, and the junction held 7 bases outside the gene matches. The CDR3 length is 14 residues. CDR3 nucleotide sequence: TGTGCCAGCCGGATCGGACAGGGGAACAATGAGCAGTTCTTC. Its translation is CASRIGQGNNEQFF. Supplemented by reference TRBV5-6 and TRBJ2-1, the full variable domain reads DAGVTQSPTHLIKTRGQQVTLRCSPKSGHDTVSWYQQALGQGPQFIFQYYEEEERQRGNFPDRFSGHQFPNYSSELNVNALLLGDSALYLCASRIGQGNNEQFFGPGTRLTVL.

J is TRBJ1-1 and V is TRBV6-5; D call uncertain. Germline-derived CDR1 and CDR2 are MNHEY and SVGAGI. V lost 2 bases and J lost 1, with 5 bases in between. The CDR3 spans 13 residues. This CDR3 is CASSYHRNTEAFF. The DNA of the CDR3 is TGTGCCAGCAGTTACCACAGGAACACTGAAGCTTTCTTT.

In its sample, this clone was seen many times. At the DNA level, this CDR3 is encoded by other sequences in the same sample as well. The chain combines TRBV19 with TRBJ1-1; D remains ambiguous. Germline assignment: CDR1 LNHDA and CDR2 SQIVND (reference sequence). This CDR3 is 12 amino acids long. The germline V and J ends were trimmed by 3 bases and 1 base, with 3 bases remaining between them. The CDR3: CASSIGNTEAFF. CDR3 sequence (DNA): TGTGCCAGTAGTATCGGGAACACTGAAGCTTTCTTT.

The rearrangement joins TRBV28 to TRBJ2-3; D might be TRBD1 (6 bases). The CDR3 sequence is 14 residues long. Trimming took 2 bases from V and 0 from J, leaving 6 bases between them. CDR1 is MDHEN and CDR2 is SYDVKM in the germline V gene. CDR3: CASSLTGSTDTQYF. The CDR3 nucleotides are TGTGCCAGCAGTTTAACAGGGAGCACAGATACGCAGTATTTT. The variable domain in full, completed from reference TRBV28 and TRBJ2-3, reads DVKVTQSSRYLVKRTGEKVFLECVQDMDHENMFWYRQDPGLGLRLIYFSYDVKMKEKGDIPEGYSVSREKKERFSLILESASTNQTSMYLCASSLTGSTDTQYFGPGTRLTVL.

V gene TRBV2 combines with J gene TRBJ2-3, with a weak D call TRBD1 (5 bases). Germline V CDR1 and CDR2: SNHLY, FYNNEI. Between the trimmed V and J ends, which lost 6 bases and 4 bases, there was a span of 14 bases. The CDR3 is made up of 14 amino acids. The CDR3 DNA sequence: TGTGCCAGCAGCGAAATTGGGGCATCAGATACGCAGTATTTT. The encoded protein is CASSEIGASDTQYF.

The rearrangement uses TRBV7-9 and TRBJ2-5; D not certain. V lost 1 base and J lost 5, with 5 bases in between. This CDR3 has 12 residues. Per the germline V gene, CDR1 is SEHNR and CDR2 is FQNEAQ (reference sequence). The CDR3 loop reads CASSLGVETQYF. CDR3 DNA sequence: TGTGCCAGCAGCTTAGGGGTGGAGACCCAGTACTTC.

The chain links TRBV29-1 to TRBJ1-1, with D maybe TRBD1 (6 bases). Trimming removed 4 bases from V and 2 bases from J, with 8 bases in between. This CDR3 has 12 amino acids. The V gene's germline CDR1 is SQVTM and CDR2 ANQGSEA. The CDR3 bases are TGCAGCGTTGCCAGGGGTAACACTGAAGCTTTCTTT. As protein: CSVARGNTEAFF.

The chain employs TRBV13 and TRBJ2-1; D is uncertain. The CDR3 runs to 14 residues. Trimming removed 4 bases from V and 6 bases from J, with 13 bases in between. Germline CDR1 PRHDT, CDR2 FYEKMQ (reference sequence). CDR3 bases: TGTGCCAGCAGCTCATCCTCGGAGACCAATGAGCAGTTCTTC. As protein: CASSSSSETNEQFF. Looking up the rest from reference TRBV13 and TRBJ2-1 gives the full variable domain: AAGVIQSPRHLIKEKRETATLKCYPIPRHDTVYWYQQGPGQDPQFLISFYEKMQSDKGSIPDRFSAQQFSDYHSELNMSSLELGDSALYFCASSSSSETNEQFFGPGTRLTVL.

This clone has just a few counts. CDR3 sequence reads: CASSQGLSISYEQYF. The DNA for the CDR3 is TGCGCCAGCAGCCAAGGGTTGTCGATTTCCTACGAGCAGTACTTC. The chain is built from TRBV4-3 and TRBJ2-7; D gene uncertain. This CDR3 spans 15 amino acids. The germline V gene has CDR1 LGHNA and CDR2 YSLEER. With 1 base removed from V and 1 base from J, the gap between germline ends came to 11 bases.

This chain uses TRBV4-3 with TRBJ2-7; D remains unclear. The V and J ends lost 0 bases and 0 bases respectively, with 3 bases between them. The CDR3 consists of 13 residues. Germline values: CDR1 LGHNA, CDR2 YSLEER. The CDR3 here is CASSQDNSYEQYF. The CDR3 DNA reads as TGCGCCAGCAGCCAAGACAACTCCTACGAGCAGTACTTC.

The chain employs TRBV7-9 and TRBJ1-1; D remains ambiguous. From germline, CDR1 is SEHNR and CDR2 FQNEAQ (reference sequence). Trimming took 5 bases from V and 1 from J, leaving 8 bases between them. The CDR3 runs to 13 residues. The CDR3 DNA follows: TGTGCCAGCAGCCCCCCTACGAACACTGAAGCTTTCTTT. Its protein product is CASSPPTNTEAFF. Full variable domain (remainder filled in from reference TRBV7-9 and TRBJ1-1): DTGVSQNPRHKITKRGQNVTFRCDPISEHNRLYWYRQTLGQGPEFLTYFQNEAQLEKSRLLSDRFSAERPKGSFSTLEIQRTEQGDSAMYLCASSPPTNTEAFFGQGTRLTVV.

The J gene is TRBJ1-1, the V gene TRBV5-4; 8 bases line up with TRBD1. The CDR3 length is 15 residues. Trimming took 4 bases from V and 1 from J; bases not matched to a gene: 6. Germline-derived CDR1 and CDR2 are SGHNT and YYREEE (reference sequence). The CDR3 region is CASSPDGTGNTEAFF. In DNA form, the CDR3 reads TGTGCCAGCAGCCCGGACGGGACAGGGAACACTGAAGCTTTCTTT.

This rearrangement joins TRBV7-8 to TRBJ2-1; D is unresolved. The CDR3 spans 12 residues. In germline, CDR1 is SGHVS, CDR2 FQNEAQ. Trimming left V 4 bases short and J 10 bases short, with 11 bases between. CDR3 nucleotide sequence: TGTGCCAGCAGCTCGCCGGAACGAGAGCAGTTCTTC. It translates to CASSSPEREQFF. The full variable domain, in which reference TRBV7-8 and TRBJ2-1 provide the parts outside the CDR3, is GAGVSQSPRYKVAKRGQDVALRCDPISGHVSLFWYQQALGQGPEFLTYFQNEAQLDKSGLPSDRFFAERPEGSVSTLKIQRTQQEDSAVYLCASSSPEREQFFGPGTRLTVL.

This clone was detected only a few times. V and J are TRBV27 and TRBJ2-1, with 9 bases fitting TRBD2. The CDR3 runs to 15 residues. Germline V CDR1 and CDR2: MNHEY, SMNVEV (reference sequence). The ends lost 3 bases at V and 5 bases at J; junction bases unmatched: 5. As DNA, the CDR3 is TGTGCCAGCAGTTTCGGCGGGGGGGCCCACAATGAGCAGTTCTTC. Residues: CASSFGGGAHNEQFF.

This clone has only a few counts. The chain has TRBV7-8 and TRBJ1-5; 8 positions match TRBD1. V gave up 5 bases and J gave up 1 base; unmatched junction bases: 4. The CDR3 runs to 15 residues. CDR1 is SGHVS, CDR2 FQNEAQ, per germline. CDR3 sequence (DNA): TGTGCCAGCAGCCCTGGACAGGGAAGCAATCAGCCCCAGCATTTT. Translating gives CASSPGQGSNQPQHF.

The chain employs TRBV6-6 and TRBJ1-5; D is possibly TRBD1 (5 bases). From germline, CDR1 is MNHNY and CDR2 SVGAGI (reference sequence). The CDR3 extends over 16 amino acids. V gave up 2 bases and J gave up 5 bases, with 16 bases separating them. This chain's CDR3 is CASSYRRGRKDQPQHF. CDR3 nucleotides: TGTGCCAGCAGTTACAGGAGGGGCAGGAAGGATCAGCCCCAGCATTTT.